Listed here is a single T cell receptor (beta chain). Its antigen is unidentified. Healthy bone marrow donors made up the donor group. This entry comes from a study of cytomegalovirus exposure and HLA in healthy donors. CDR1 SGHRS and CDR2 YFSETQ come from the germline V gene. Trimming cost V 4 bases and J 2 bases; bases outside gene matches: 6. The CDR3 has 16 residues. Regarding the study as a whole: Roughly uniform depth of sequencing across donors was assumed in presence/absence analyses. Previous analysis showed most TCR beta V segments were productive about 90% or about 30% of the time.

The PCR used 60 Vbeta and 13 Jbeta primers. TCRdb keeps only in-frame clones here, not all; method: immunoSEQ multiplex PCR. The top ten clones hold roughly 3.6% of a sample with about 150,000 clones, 70% to 80% of them seen once. The chain recombines TRBV5-1 with TRBJ2-7; 13 bases agree with TRBD2. This TCR was recovered from a human donor in good health. Sequencing was done on a sample of PBMCs. CDR3 residues: CASSTLAGGLAYEQYF. In DNA, the CDR3 is TGCGCCAGCAGCACACTAGCGGGAGGGCTAGCCTACGAGCAGTACTTC. Drawing the rest from reference TRBV5-1 and TRBJ2-7, the complete variable domain is KAGVTQTPRYLIKTRGQQVTLSCSPISGHRSVSWYQQTPGQGLQFLFEYFSETQRNKGNFPGRFSGRQFSNSRSEMNVSTLELGDSALYLCASSTLAGGLAYEQYFGPGTRLTVT.